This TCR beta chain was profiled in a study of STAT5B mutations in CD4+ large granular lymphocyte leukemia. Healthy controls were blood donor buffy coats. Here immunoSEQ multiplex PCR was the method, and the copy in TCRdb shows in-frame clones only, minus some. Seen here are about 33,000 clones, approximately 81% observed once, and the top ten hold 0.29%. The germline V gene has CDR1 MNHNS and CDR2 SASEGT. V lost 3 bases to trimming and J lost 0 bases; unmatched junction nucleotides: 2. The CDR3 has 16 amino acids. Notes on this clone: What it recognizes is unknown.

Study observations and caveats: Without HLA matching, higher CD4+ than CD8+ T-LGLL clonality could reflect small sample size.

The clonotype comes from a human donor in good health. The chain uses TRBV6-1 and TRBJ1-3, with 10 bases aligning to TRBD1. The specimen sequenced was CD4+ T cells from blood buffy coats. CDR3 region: CASSETGGFSGNTIYF. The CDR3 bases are TGTGCCAGCAGTGAGACAGGGGGCTTCTCTGGAAACACCATATATTTT.